These 4 T cell receptor beta chains came from one sample sequenced in a study of T cells after yellow fever vaccination. TCRdb independently ran MiXCR on the 5' RACE reads; one entry per CDR3 protein. The data show a few hundred thousand distinct CDR3 sequences, approximately 4% seen once. The specimen was PBMCs, collected 15 days after the yellow fever booster vaccination. These receptor sequences come from a man aged 18 to 35 who received the YFV17D yellow fever vaccine.

This clonotype was seen repeatedly, ten times or more. The CDR3 bases are TGTGCCAGCTCACCACCTAGGATTTTTAGCACAGATACGCAGTATTTT. Protein: CASSPPRIFSTDTQYF. The chain uses TRBV18 and TRBJ2-3; D remains ambiguous. Germline CDR1 is KGHSH and CDR2 is LQKENI. V lost 0 bases to trimming and J lost 0 bases, with 10 bases between them. The CDR3 is 16 residues long.

This clonotype has at least ten counts. The chain has TRBV20-1 and TRBJ1-1; tentatively, D is TRBD1 (5 bases). Germline loops: CDR1 DFQATT, CDR2 SNEGSKA (reference sequence). Deletions cut 5 bases from V and 5 bases from J, with 18 bases between. CDR3 length: 14 amino acids. This CDR3 reads CSASIPAGKTEAFF. Here the CDR3 DNA reads TGCAGTGCTTCGATTCCCGCAGGGAAAACTGAAGCTTTCTTT.

Ten or more counts support this clonotype. The V call is TRBV7-2, the J call TRBJ2-4, with 8 bases identical to TRBD1. Germline V gene lookup returns CDR1 SGHTA and CDR2 FQGNSA. V was clipped by 5 bases and J by 2 bases; unmatched bases: 8. The CDR3 length is 16 residues. As DNA, the CDR3 is TGTGCCAGCAGCCCTAGACAGGGGATAACCAAAAACATTCAGTACTTC. Protein: CASSPRQGITKNIQYF.

This clonotype has just a few counts. The CDR3 loop is CASSLLGGLNTEAFF. DNA of the CDR3: TGTGCCAGCAGCTTGCTTGGGGGACTGAACACTGAAGCTTTCTTT. This chain joins TRBV7-9 and TRBJ1-1; D is perhaps TRBD1 (5 bases). Germline CDR1 reads SEHNR; CDR2 reads FQNEAQ (reference sequence). The length of the CDR3 is 15 residues. The germline V and J ends were trimmed by 3 bases and 0 bases, with 11 bases remaining between them.